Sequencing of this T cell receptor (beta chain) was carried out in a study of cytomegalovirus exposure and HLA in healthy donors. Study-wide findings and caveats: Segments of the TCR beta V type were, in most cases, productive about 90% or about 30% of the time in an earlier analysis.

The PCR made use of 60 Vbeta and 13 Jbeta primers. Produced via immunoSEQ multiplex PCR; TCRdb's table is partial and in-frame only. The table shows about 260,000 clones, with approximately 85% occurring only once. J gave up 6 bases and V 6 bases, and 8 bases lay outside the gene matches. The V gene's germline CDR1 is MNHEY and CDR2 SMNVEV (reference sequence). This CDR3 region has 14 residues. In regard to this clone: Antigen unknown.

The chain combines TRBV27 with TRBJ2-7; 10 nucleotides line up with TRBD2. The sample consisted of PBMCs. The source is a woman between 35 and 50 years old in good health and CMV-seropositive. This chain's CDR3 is CASSPSSGSVEQYF. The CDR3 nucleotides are TGTGCCAGCAGCCCCTCTAGCGGGAGCGTCGAGCAGTACTTC.